The clone carrying this T cell receptor beta chain was counted only a few times. As yet, its antigen is unknown. The data belong to a study of T cells in Graves' hyperthyroidism and ophthalmopathy. Study-wide background: Peripheral blood samples were taken at initial diagnosis, prior to any treatment. Study findings and constraints: Blood samples included most of the expanded thyroid clonotypes exceeding 0.001.

Researchers amplified the TCR beta CDR3 regions from RNA transcripts. Primed by the HTBI set, a first-round RT-PCR was run on the TCR CDR3. TCRdb called the multiplex PCR reads again in MiXCR, with one record for every CDR3 protein. The table includes approximately 610,000 distinct CDR3 sequences, about a sixth detected once. Trimming pared 5 bases from V and 8 bases from J, leaving 12 bases between. The CDR3 is made up of 12 amino acids. CDR1 and CDR2 from the germline V gene are LGHNA and YNFKEQ. It was less than 13 ml of fresh peripheral blood that supplied the PBMCs. This sequence joins TRBV4-2 and TRBJ1-1; no clear D gene. Sequencing was performed on blood. The receptor was isolated from a woman in her late teens or twenties with Graves' hyperthyroidism. DNA of the CDR3: TGTGCCAGCAGCTCCGACACTCCCGAAGCTTTCTTT. Amino acids: CASSSDTPEAFF.